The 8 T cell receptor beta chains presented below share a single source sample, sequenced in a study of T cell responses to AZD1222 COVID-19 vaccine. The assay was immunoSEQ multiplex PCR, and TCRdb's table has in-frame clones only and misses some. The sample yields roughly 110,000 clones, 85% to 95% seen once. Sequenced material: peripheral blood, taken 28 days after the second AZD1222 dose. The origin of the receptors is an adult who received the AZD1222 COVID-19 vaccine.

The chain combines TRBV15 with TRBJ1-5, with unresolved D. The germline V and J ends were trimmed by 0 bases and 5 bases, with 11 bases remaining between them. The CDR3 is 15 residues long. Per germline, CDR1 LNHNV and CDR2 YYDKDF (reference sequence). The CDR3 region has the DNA TGTGCCACCAGCAGAGATCGAAACAGCCATCAGCCCCAGCATTTT. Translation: CATSRDRNSHQPQHF.

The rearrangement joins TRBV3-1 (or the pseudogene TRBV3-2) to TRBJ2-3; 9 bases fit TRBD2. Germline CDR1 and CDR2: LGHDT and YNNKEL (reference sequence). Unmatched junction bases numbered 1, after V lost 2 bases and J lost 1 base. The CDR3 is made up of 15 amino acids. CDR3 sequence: CASSQQRGGTDTQYF. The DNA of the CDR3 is TGTGCCAGCAGCCAACAGCGGGGGGGCACAGATACGCAGTATTTT.

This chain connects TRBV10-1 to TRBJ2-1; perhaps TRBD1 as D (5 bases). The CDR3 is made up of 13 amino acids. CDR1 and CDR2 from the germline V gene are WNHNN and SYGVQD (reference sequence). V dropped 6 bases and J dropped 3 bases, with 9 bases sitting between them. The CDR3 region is CASSRASYNEQFF. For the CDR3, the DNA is TGCGCCAGCAGCAGGGCTAGCTACAATGAGCAGTTCTTC.

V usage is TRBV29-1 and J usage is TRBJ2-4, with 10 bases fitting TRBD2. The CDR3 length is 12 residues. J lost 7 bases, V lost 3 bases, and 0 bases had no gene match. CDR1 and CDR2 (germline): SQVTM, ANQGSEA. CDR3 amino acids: CSVEGLANIQYF. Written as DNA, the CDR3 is TGCAGCGTTGAGGGACTAGCGAACATTCAGTACTTC.

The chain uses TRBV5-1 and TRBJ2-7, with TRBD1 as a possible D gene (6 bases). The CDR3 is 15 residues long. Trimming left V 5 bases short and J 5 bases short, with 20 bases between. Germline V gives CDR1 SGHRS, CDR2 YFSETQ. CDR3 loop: CASRPTSQGGNEQYF. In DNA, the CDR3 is TGCGCCAGCAGGCCTACGTCACAGGGTGGGAACGAGCAGTACTTC.

CDR3 sequence (DNA): TGCGCCAGCAGCCAAGGGGCGAATTCACCCCTCCACTTT. This encodes CASSQGANSPLHF. This chain connects TRBV4-3 to TRBJ1-6; D call uncertain. Trimming stripped 1 base from V and 7 bases from J, with 5 bases between. Germline CDR1 reads LGHNA; CDR2 reads YSLEER. This CDR3 is 13 amino acids long.

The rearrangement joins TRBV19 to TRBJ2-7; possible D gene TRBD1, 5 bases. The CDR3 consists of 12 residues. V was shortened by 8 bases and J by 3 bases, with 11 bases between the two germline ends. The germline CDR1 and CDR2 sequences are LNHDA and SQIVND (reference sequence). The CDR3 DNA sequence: TGTGCCAGTTCAGACAGATTCTACGAGCAGTACTTC. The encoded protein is CASSDRFYEQYF.

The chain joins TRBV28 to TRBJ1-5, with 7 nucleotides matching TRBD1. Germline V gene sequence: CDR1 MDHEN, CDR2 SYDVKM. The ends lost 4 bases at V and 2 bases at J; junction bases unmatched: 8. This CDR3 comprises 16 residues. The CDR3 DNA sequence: TGTGCCAGCAGTTACGACAGGGTGGTTGGCAATCAGCCCCAGCATTTT. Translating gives CASSYDRVVGNQPQHF.